This TCR beta chain was retrieved from a study of Graves' ophthalmopathy and Graves' hyperthyroidism. As to this clonotype: At one boundary the junction diverges from the germline segment, which might be a read error.

Amplified material comprised TCR beta CDR3 regions derived from RNA transcripts. Second-round multiplex PCR came after first-round RT-PCR with HTBI primers. TCRdb called the multiplex PCR reads again in MiXCR, with one record for every CDR3 protein. The sample has about 620,000 distinct CDR3 sequences, about a fifth seen once. This TCR came from a woman aged 18 to 35 with stable Graves' hyperthyroidism. Some clones in this sample may be carry-over from other donors' samples. The specimen was peripheral blood.

CDR3: CASSLTQGRVFLF. In DNA form, the CDR3 reads TGTGCCAGCAGTTTAACCCAGGGACGGGTCTTTCTCTTT. V gene TRBV28 combines with J gene TRBJ1-1; perhaps TRBD1 as D (5 bases). Germline-derived CDR1 and CDR2 are MDHEN and SYDVKM. There are 13 residues in the CDR3. Full variable domain (rest looked up from reference TRBV28 and TRBJ1-1): DVKVTQSSRYLVKRTGEKVFLECVQDMDHENMFWYRQDPGLGLRLIYFSYDVKMKEKGDIPEGYSVSREKKERFSLILESASTNQTSMYLCASSLTQGRVFLFGQGTRLTVV.